This TCR beta chain derives from a study of T-cell memory formation after mild COVID-19. Findings of the study overall: That cross-reactive memory joined was suggested by some responding clones appearing in pre-infection memory.

From 5'RACE with constant-segment primers came TCR alpha and TCR beta cDNA libraries that carried sample barcodes and UMIs. One entry per CDR3 protein results from TCRdb running MiXCR on the 5' RACE reads. This sample has more than 300,000 distinct CDR3 sequences, with 13% to 15% found just once. Note on this clonotype: What it recognizes is unknown.

The CDR3 has 15 residues. Deletions cut 2 bases from V and 0 bases from J, with 10 bases between. CDR1 is MNHNS, CDR2 SASEGT, per germline. The source of this sequence is a man aged 18 to 35 who had mild COVID-19 (a few samples of this study predate the infection). Cell type and time point are not known. The gene calls are TRBV6-1 and TRBJ1-1, with no clear D. Input material: PBMCs or a T cell subset sorted from them (not recorded which). The CDR3 DNA reads as TGTGCCAGCAGTGAAACGCGAAAAGTGAACACTGAAGCTTTCTTT. It codes for CASSETRKVNTEAFF.